Following are 7 T cell receptor beta chains from one sample sequenced in a study of T-cell reconstitution after alpha-beta-depleted transplantation in children. Preparation of the TCRbeta library used unique molecular identifiers. Using its own MiXCR run on the PCR reads, TCRdb lists one record per CDR3 protein. This repertoire shows approximately 510,000 distinct CDR3 sequences, around 17% found once; its top ten account for 2.5% to 4%. The sample consisted of PBMCs from the stem cell graft donor, taken from the stem cell graft. Every receptor here comes from a human donor who donated a stem cell graft to a child with acute lymphoblastic leukemia.

This chain joins TRBV29-1 and TRBJ1-1, with 11 bases matching TRBD1. V trimming: 6 bases; J trimming: 0 bases; junction bases outside the gene matches: 3. Germline values: CDR1 SQVTM, CDR2 ANQGSEA. This CDR3 comprises 14 residues. The CDR3 reads CSVGQGALNTEAFF. The CDR3 region has the DNA TGCAGCGTCGGACAGGGGGCACTGAACACTGAAGCTTTCTTT.

CDR3 amino acids: CASSQKDRRTEAFF. The CDR3 DNA reads TGTGCCAGCAGCCAAAAGGACAGACGCACTGAAGCTTTCTTT. This chain links TRBV3-1 with TRBJ1-1; possible D gene TRBD1, 6 bases. The V and J ends lost 2 bases and 4 bases respectively, with 11 bases between them. CDR1 and CDR2 from the germline V gene are LGHDT and YNNKEL (reference sequence). The CDR3 is made up of 14 amino acids.

The rearrangement links TRBV5-1 to TRBJ2-7; 13 bases fit TRBD2. The V gene's germline CDR1 is SGHRS and CDR2 YFSETQ. V was clipped by 2 bases and J by 7 bases; unmatched bases: 9. This CDR3 is built from 16 residues. CDR3: CASSLGRTSGSEEQYF. CDR3 nucleotides: TGCGCCAGCAGCTTAGGACGGACTAGCGGGAGTGAGGAGCAGTACTTC.

The chain employs TRBV5-1 and TRBJ1-2; D gene unclear. The CDR3 runs to 13 residues. Germline assignment: CDR1 SGHRS and CDR2 YFSETQ. Trimming left V 0 bases short and J 6 bases short, with 9 bases between. The CDR3 sequence: CASSLAGRDGYTF. CDR3 nucleotides: TGCGCCAGCAGCTTGGCGGGGAGGGATGGCTACACCTTC.

CDR3 loop: CASSHGLLSSYNEQFF. The CDR3 region has the DNA TGTGCCAGCAGCCACGGACTTCTTAGCTCCTACAATGAGCAGTTCTTC. The chain is built from TRBV4-2 and TRBJ2-1; a weak D match, TRBD2 (5 bases). The V end was cut by 3 bases, the J end by 0 bases, with 12 bases between. The CDR3 spans 16 residues. CDR1 and CDR2 (germline): LGHNA, YNFKEQ.

This clonotype was detected only a few times. The chain employs TRBV30 and TRBJ2-1, with D hard to call. Germline V gene data show CDR1 as GTSNPN and CDR2 as SVGIG (reference sequence). This CDR3 region has 13 residues. Trimming took 2 bases from V and 0 from J, leaving 5 bases between them. For the CDR3, the DNA is TGTGCCTGGAGTCGCAACTCCTACAATGAGCAGTTCTTC. This gives the protein CAWSRNSYNEQFF.

Many counts were recorded for this clonotype. This chain uses TRBV5-1 with TRBJ2-2, with 9 nucleotides matching TRBD1. CDR1 SGHRS and CDR2 YFSETQ come from the germline V gene. The CDR3 totals 15 residues. J lost 3 bases, V lost 1 base, and 1 base had no gene match. The CDR3 DNA reads as TGCGCCAGCAGCTTGAGACAGGGGGACACCGGGGAGCTGTTTTTT. This sequence encodes CASSLRQGDTGELFF.